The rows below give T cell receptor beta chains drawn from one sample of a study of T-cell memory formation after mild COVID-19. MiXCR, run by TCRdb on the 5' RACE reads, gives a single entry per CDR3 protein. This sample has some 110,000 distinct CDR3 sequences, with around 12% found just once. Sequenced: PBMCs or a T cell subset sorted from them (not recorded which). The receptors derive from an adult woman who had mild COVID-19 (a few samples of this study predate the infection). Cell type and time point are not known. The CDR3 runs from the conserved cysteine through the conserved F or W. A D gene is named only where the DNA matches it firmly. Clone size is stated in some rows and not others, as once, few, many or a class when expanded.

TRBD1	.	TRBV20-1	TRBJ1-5	TGCAGTGCTAGCGAGGGGGCCTCCAATCAGCCCCAGCATTTT	CSASEGASNQPQHF
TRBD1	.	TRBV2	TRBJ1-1	TGTGCCAGGATGGGGCGGACAGGCACGAACACTGAAGCTTTCTTT	CARMGRTGTNTEAFF
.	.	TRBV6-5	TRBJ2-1	TGTGCCAGCAGTTACGTTCGCTCCCCCGGACCCTACAATGAGCAGTTCTTC	CASSYVRSPGPYNEQFF
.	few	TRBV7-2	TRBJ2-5	TGTGCCAGCAGCGCGCATGACGGGAACCAAGAGACCCAGTACTTC	CASSAHDGNQETQYF
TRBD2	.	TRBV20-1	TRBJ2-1	TGCAGTGCTAGAGATCTGGCGGGAGTTACGTATGAGCAGTTCTTC	CSARDLAGVTYEQFF
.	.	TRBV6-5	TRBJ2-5	TGTGCCAGCACCCACGCCGGGGCGGACCAAGAGACCCAGTACTTC	CASTHAGADQETQYF
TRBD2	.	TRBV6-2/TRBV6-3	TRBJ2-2	TGTGCCAGCAGTCGCGGACTAGCGGGACCTAACACCGGGGAGCTGTTTTTT	CASSRGLAGPNTGELFF
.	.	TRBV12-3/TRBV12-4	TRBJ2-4	TGTGCCAGCAGTGACGGGAGCATTCAGTACTTC	CASSDGSIQYF
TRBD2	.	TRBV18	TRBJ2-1	TGTGCCAGCTCACCCCCAGCGGGAGGGTGGAATGAGCAGTTCTTC	CASSPPAGGWNEQFF
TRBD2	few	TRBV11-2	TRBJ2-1	TGTGCCAGCAGCTCTGGGACTAGCGGGAGTTTCTACAATGAGCAGTTCTTC	CASSSGTSGSFYNEQFF
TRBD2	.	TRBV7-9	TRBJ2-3	TGTGCCAGCAGCATAGTAGCGGGAGGTGGGACAGATACGCAGTATTTT	CASSIVAGGGTDTQYF
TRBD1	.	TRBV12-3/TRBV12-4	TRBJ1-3	TGTGCCAGCATCCCGGGACAGGGGCCTAGCTCTGGAAACACCATATATTTT	CASIPGQGPSSGNTIYF
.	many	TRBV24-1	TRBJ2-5	TGTGCCACCAGTGATTTCAAAGAGACCCAGTACTTC	CATSDFKETQYF